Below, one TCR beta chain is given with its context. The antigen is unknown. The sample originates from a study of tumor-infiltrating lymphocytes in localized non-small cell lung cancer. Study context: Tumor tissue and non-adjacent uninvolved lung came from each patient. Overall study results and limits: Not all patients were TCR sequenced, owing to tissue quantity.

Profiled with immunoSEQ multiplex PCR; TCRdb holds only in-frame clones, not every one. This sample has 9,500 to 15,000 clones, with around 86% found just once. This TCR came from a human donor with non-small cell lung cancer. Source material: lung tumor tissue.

DNA of the CDR3: TGCAGCGTCGGGAGGGACAGGGTAGAGACTGAAGCTTTCTTT. This sequence encodes CSVGRDRVETEAFF. The chain employs TRBV29-1 and TRBJ1-1; TRBD1 aligns across 9 bases. The germline V gene has CDR1 SQVTM and CDR2 ANQGSEA. With 6 bases clipped from V and 5 bases from J, the junction kept 10 bases outside the gene matches. The CDR3 has 14 amino acids.